The rows below give T cell receptor beta chains drawn from one sample of a study of shared clonotypes between healthy human individuals. Sequencing was performed with immunoSEQ multiplex PCR; in TCRdb, only in-frame clones are kept and a portion is missing. The profile shows about 2 million clones, roughly 94% of them singletons. The sample consisted of naive CD4+ T cells sorted from blood. The origin of the receptors is a man younger than 30 in good health. CDR3s include the opening cysteine and the closing phenylalanine or tryptophan. Each record gives: CDR3 DNA, CDR3 protein, D gene, J gene, V gene, clone size. D genes are given only for firm matches. Part of the rows lack a size; the others show once, few, many or a class for expanded clones.

CDR3 DNA: TGTGCCAGCAGCGTAGAAGGGTCCTACTACAATGAGCAGTTCTTC
CDR3 protein: CASSVEGSYYNEQFF
D gene: .
J gene: TRBJ2-1
V gene: TRBV9
clone size: .

CDR3 DNA: TGTGCCAGCAGCTTAGATGGGACAGCGAACGAGCCCCAGCATTTT
CDR3 protein: CASSLDGTANEPQHF
D gene: TRBD1
J gene: TRBJ1-5
V gene: TRBV11-2
clone size: .

CDR3 DNA: TGTGCCATCAGTGACGGGAGGGGAGGTTCACCCCTCCACTTT
CDR3 protein: CAISDGRGGSPLHF
D gene: .
J gene: TRBJ1-6
V gene: TRBV10-3
clone size: .

CDR3 DNA: TGCGCCAGCAGCTTTTCTGCGGGGGGCCAAGAGACCCAGTACTTC
CDR3 protein: CASSFSAGGQETQYF
D gene: TRBD2
J gene: TRBJ2-5
V gene: TRBV5-1
clone size: .

CDR3 DNA: TGTGCCACCAGCTCTCTCGGTCAGGGTCACTACAATGAGCAGTTCTTC
CDR3 protein: CATSSLGQGHYNEQFF
D gene: .
J gene: TRBJ2-1
V gene: TRBV15
clone size: once

CDR3 DNA: TGTGCCAGCAGCCCACGGACAGGGGGCCCGAACACTGAAGCTTTCTTT
CDR3 protein: CASSPRTGGPNTEAFF
D gene: TRBD1
J gene: TRBJ1-1
V gene: TRBV7-2
clone size: once

CDR3 DNA: TGTGCCATCAGCCCCGAAGCGACTAGCGGGAGAAATGAGCAGTTCTTC
CDR3 protein: CAISPEATSGRNEQFF
D gene: TRBD2
J gene: TRBJ2-1
V gene: TRBV10-3
clone size: .

CDR3 DNA: TGCGCCAGCAGCCTGTCCGGGGCCGGCTACGAGCAGTACTTC
CDR3 protein: CASSLSGAGYEQYF
D gene: .
J gene: TRBJ2-7
V gene: TRBV5-1
clone size: .

CDR3 DNA: TGTGCCTGGAGAGGACAGGCTGGTGGCTACACCTTC
CDR3 protein: CAWRGQAGGYTF
D gene: TRBD1
J gene: TRBJ1-2
V gene: TRBV30
clone size: once

CDR3 DNA: TGTGCTAGTGGTTTGGGAGCAAAGGGTAATTCACCCCTCCACTTT
CDR3 protein: CASGLGAKGNSPLHF
D gene: .
J gene: TRBJ1-6
V gene: TRBV12-5
clone size: .

CDR3 DNA: TGTGCCAGCCGTACACAGGGGGCGGAGACCCAGTACTTC
CDR3 protein: CASRTQGAETQYF
D gene: TRBD1
J gene: TRBJ2-5
V gene: TRBV6-6
clone size: .

CDR3 DNA: TGTGCCAGCAGTCTGACAGGGTCCTTCAATCAGCCCCAGCATTTT
CDR3 protein: CASSLTGSFNQPQHF
D gene: TRBD1
J gene: TRBJ1-5
V gene: TRBV6-5
clone size: .

CDR3 DNA: TGTGCCTGGAGGGCAGACAGGTTAGGCGAGCAGTACTTC
CDR3 protein: CAWRADRLGEQYF
D gene: .
J gene: TRBJ2-7
V gene: TRBV30
clone size: .

CDR3 DNA: TGTGCCAGCAGCTTGGGGGGGCATGATTACGAGCAGTACTTC
CDR3 protein: CASSLGGHDYEQYF
D gene: .
J gene: TRBJ2-7
V gene: TRBV5-4
clone size: .

CDR3 DNA: TGCGCCAGCAGCTCTGGGACGGGCGGGATTCGCACAGATACGCAGTATTTT
CDR3 protein: CASSSGTGGIRTDTQYF
D gene: .
J gene: TRBJ2-3
V gene: TRBV5-1
clone size: .

CDR3 DNA: TGTGCCAGCAGCCGGACATTAGATGGCTACACCTTC
CDR3 protein: CASSRTLDGYTF
D gene: .
J gene: TRBJ1-2
V gene: TRBV6-5
clone size: .

CDR3 DNA: TGCAGCGTTCACAGGGGTAACTATGGCTACACCTTC
CDR3 protein: CSVHRGNYGYTF
D gene: TRBD1
J gene: TRBJ1-2
V gene: TRBV29-1
clone size: .

CDR3 DNA: TGCGCCAGCAGCCAACCCATTAGGGGGGGGGACCACCAAGAGACCCAGTACTTC
CDR3 protein: CASSQPIRGGDHQETQYF
D gene: .
J gene: TRBJ2-5
V gene: TRBV5-1
clone size: .

CDR3 DNA: TGCAGCGTCGGTAGACAGGGGGGTGAAAAACTGTTTTTT
CDR3 protein: CSVGRQGGEKLFF
D gene: TRBD1
J gene: TRBJ1-4
V gene: TRBV29-1
clone size: .

CDR3 DNA: TGCGCCAGCAGCCCTAGCGGGGAGACCCAGTACTTC
CDR3 protein: CASSPSGETQYF
D gene: TRBD2
J gene: TRBJ2-5
V gene: TRBV5-1
clone size: .